This T cell receptor (beta chain) is from a study of circulating tumor DNA in untreated peripheral T-cell lymphoma. Findings of the study overall: Tumor-specific clonotypes: identified in 70% to 80% of patients, over 85% of baseline tissues.

The repertoire was sequenced with immunoSEQ multiplex PCR; TCRdb's copy has only in-frame clones and lacks some. The sample yields around 6,300 clones, roughly 60% seen once. There are a few counts of this clone. What it binds is not known. V lost 1 base to trimming and J lost 3 bases, with 9 bases between them. Germline V gene sequence: CDR1 SGHNT, CDR2 YENEEA. The length of the CDR3 is 14 residues. Tumor tissue was collected at baseline, before treatment began. This clonotype was obtained from a human donor with peripheral T-cell lymphoma. The sample was tumor tissue. The V and J genes are TRBV11-3 and TRBJ2-5; no clear D. The CDR3 spells CASSLGGGKETQYF. In DNA, the CDR3 is TGTGCCAGCAGCTTAGGTGGCGGAAAAGAGACCCAGTACTTC.